A single sample is the source of the 27 T cell receptor beta chains below, sequenced in a study of cytomegalovirus exposure and HLA in healthy donors (dated by TCRdb to 2015 to 2018). Libraries were prepared through the immunoSEQ multiplex PCR assay. The multiplex PCR relied on a mix of 60 forward primers for TCR Vbeta segments and 13 reverse primers for TCR Jbeta segments. Entries here come from immuneACCESS through TCRdb and include only in-frame sequences with V and J called. Some clones fail to appear in such tables; in the studies checked, an unresolved V gene covers under half of the shortfall, and the cause of the remainder is unknown. This sample gives 150,000 to 200,000 clones in total; 62% of them show up just once. The biggest ten clones account for under 3% of the sample. Input material: PBMCs. The receptors shown here come from a man in his forties in good health and CMV-seronegative.

The chain has TRBV2 and TRBJ2-3; TRBD1 might be the D (5 bases). Germline-derived CDR1 and CDR2 are SNHLY and FYNNEI. With 7 bases removed from V and 2 bases from J, the gap between germline ends came to 10 bases. This CDR3 has 13 residues. The CDR3 bases are TGTGCCAGCAACAAGGGGCCCACAGATACGCAGTATTTT. Translating it yields CASNKGPTDTQYF.

The chain couples TRBV19 to TRBJ1-3; the D gene is possibly TRBD1 (6 bases). The CDR3 extends over 12 amino acids. Trimming pared 3 bases from V and 11 bases from J, leaving 11 bases between. Germline values: CDR1 LNHDA, CDR2 SQIVND (reference sequence). CDR3 sequence reads: CASSMMGAAIYF. CDR3 sequence (DNA): TGTGCCAGTAGTATGATGGGGGCGGCCATATATTTT.

The V call is TRBV6-5, the J call TRBJ2-6; no clear D. Germline values: CDR1 MNHEY, CDR2 SVGAGI. The CDR3 consists of 12 residues. V was clipped by 9 bases and J by 0 bases, with 3 bases between them. This CDR3 is CASNSGANVLTF. In DNA form, the CDR3 reads TGTGCCAGTAACTCTGGGGCCAACGTCCTGACTTTC.

This chain links TRBV4-1 with TRBJ2-1; D remains unclear. The V gene's germline CDR1 is MGHRA and CDR2 YSYEKL. The CDR3 consists of 14 residues. V was trimmed by 0 bases and J by 5 bases, leaving 8 bases between them. CDR3 protein: CASSQDRSNNEQFF. The DNA of the CDR3 is TGCGCCAGCAGCCAAGATCGGTCGAACAATGAGCAGTTCTTC.

This clone was counted once. The rearrangement links TRBV20-1 to TRBJ2-7; TRBD2 aligns across 10 bases. The CDR3 has 11 residues. CDR1 and CDR2 (germline): DFQATT, SNEGSKA (reference sequence). This CDR3 is CPGLAPYEQYF. The DNA of the CDR3 is TGCCCGGGACTAGCGCCGTACGAGCAGTACTTC.

This clone was observed a handful of times. The chain combines TRBV5-1 with TRBJ1-4; 7 bases are a match to TRBD1. The CDR3 runs to 15 residues. CDR1 and CDR2 (germline): SGHRS, YFSETQ. J was trimmed by 5 bases and V by 0 bases; bases with no gene match: 4. The CDR3 loop is CASSLEGQLNEKLFF. DNA for the CDR3: TGCGCCAGCAGCTTGGAGGGACAGCTAAATGAAAAACTGTTTTTT.

The V call is TRBV28, the J call TRBJ1-2; unclear D gene. The CDR3 spans 15 residues. CDR1 is MDHEN and CDR2 is SYDVKM in the germline V gene. Trimming removed 4 bases from V and 0 bases from J, with 12 bases in between. Written as DNA, the CDR3 is TGTGCCAGCAGTTCGCCGGGTCAAACTAACTATGGCTACACCTTC. It specifies CASSSPGQTNYGYTF.

The CDR3 reads CASSMGGLGNEQFF. CDR3 bases: TGCGCCAGCAGCATGGGGGGGCTTGGCAATGAGCAGTTCTTC. The rearrangement joins TRBV5-1 to TRBJ2-1, with D perhaps TRBD2 (7 bases). The CDR3 runs to 14 residues. Germline loops: CDR1 SGHRS, CDR2 YFSETQ. V lost 4 bases and J 6 bases, leaving 14 bases between the germline ends.

The chain recombines TRBV19 with TRBJ2-5; 7 positions agree with TRBD2. The V gene end was trimmed by 7 bases and the J gene end by 2 bases; junction bases not matched to a gene: 4. From germline, CDR1 is LNHDA and CDR2 SQIVND (reference sequence). The CDR3 extends over 13 amino acids. CDR3 in DNA: TGTGCCAGTAAGGGGCGGGAGCAAGAGACCCAGTACTTC. Encoded protein: CASKGREQETQYF.

J is TRBJ1-5 and V is TRBV2, with 8 positions matching TRBD1. The CDR3 consists of 16 residues. J was trimmed by 1 base and V by 5 bases; bases with no gene match: 7. Per germline, CDR1 SNHLY and CDR2 FYNNEI. DNA for the CDR3: TGTGCCAGCAGTCAACAGGGGGAAGGGAGCAATCAGCCCCAGCATTTT. Protein product: CASSQQGEGSNQPQHF.

The chain recombines TRBV29-1 with TRBJ2-3; TRBD2 aligns across 9 bases. There are 14 residues in the CDR3. J gave up 0 bases and V 6 bases, and 4 bases lay outside the gene matches. Looked up from germline, CDR1 is SQVTM and CDR2 is ANQGSEA. As DNA, the CDR3 is TGCAGCGTGGACGGACTAGCGAGCACAGATACGCAGTATTTT. Amino acids: CSVDGLASTDTQYF.

The rearrangement joins TRBV2 to TRBJ2-2; 11 bases match TRBD2. Germline V lookup: CDR1 SNHLY, CDR2 FYNNEI. The CDR3 has 16 residues. Unmatched junction bases numbered 6, after V lost 7 bases and J lost 2 bases. CDR3 sequence (DNA): TGTGCCAGCAACCGTCTAGCGGGAGGTAACACCGGGGAGCTGTTTTTT. Translated: CASNRLAGGNTGELFF.

This clone turned up a few times. The gene calls are TRBV7-6 and TRBJ2-2; tentatively, D is TRBD1 (5 bases). V was pared by 4 bases and J by 2 bases, with 14 bases between. CDR1 and CDR2 from the germline V gene are SGHVS and FNYEAQ. The CDR3 is 16 residues long. Here the CDR3 DNA reads TGTGCCAGCAGCTCCCCCCCAGGGCCAAACACCGGGGAGCTGTTTTTT. Translated: CASSSPPGPNTGELFF.

DNA of the CDR3: TGTGCCAGCACCCCAAGAGTTCAGCGGGAGGGCCTCTTCGATGAGCAGTTCTTC. It codes for CASTPRVQREGLFDEQFF. The chain uses TRBV14 and TRBJ2-1, with 10 nucleotides matching TRBD2. CDR1 is SGHDN, CDR2 FVKESK, per germline. This CDR3 has 18 amino acids. Trimming removed 7 bases from V and 8 bases from J; junction bases left unmatched: 20.

This clone was recorded a few times. The rearrangement joins TRBV5-1 to TRBJ2-1, with a tentative D call TRBD2 (6 bases). Trimming pared 0 bases from V and 5 bases from J, leaving 12 bases between. The CDR3 consists of 15 residues. Per the germline V gene, CDR1 is SGHRS and CDR2 is YFSETQ. CDR3 in DNA: TGCGCCAGCAGCTTGGGGGACTCCCTAGACAATGAGCAGTTCTTC. It specifies CASSLGDSLDNEQFF.

This clone was seen more than once but under ten times. The chain is built from TRBV5-1 and TRBJ2-3, with 13 positions matching TRBD2. CDR1 and CDR2 from the germline V gene are SGHRS and YFSETQ. The ends lost 3 bases at V and 6 bases at J; junction bases unmatched: 7. The CDR3 consists of 16 residues. The CDR3 region is CASSWTGTSGADTQYF. Written as DNA, the CDR3 is TGCGCCAGCAGCTGGACCGGGACTAGCGGGGCGGATACGCAGTATTTT.

V usage is TRBV7-8 and J usage is TRBJ1-3, with 8 positions matching TRBD1. Per the germline V gene, CDR1 is SGHVS and CDR2 is FQNEAQ. With V trimmed by 4 bases and J by 8 bases, 10 bases remained unmatched. This CDR3 is built from 15 residues. CDR3 region: CASSSDRGGLDTIYF. CDR3 sequence (DNA): TGTGCCAGCAGCTCCGACAGGGGAGGACTAGACACCATATATTTT. Based on the CDR3 plus reference TRBV7-8 and TRBJ1-3, the full variable domain is GAGVSQSPRYKVAKRGQDVALRCDPISGHVSLFWYQQALGQGPEFLTYFQNEAQLDKSGLPSDRFFAERPEGSVSTLKIQRTQQEDSAVYLCASSSDRGGLDTIYFGEGSWLTVV.

This clone was detected only a few times. This chain uses TRBV11-2 with TRBJ2-5; D unresolved. The CDR3 spans 13 residues. The germline gives CDR1 SGHAT, CDR2 FQNNGV. Trimming left V 3 bases short and J 5 bases short, with 10 bases between. CDR3 sequence: CASSLLQLETQYF. The CDR3 bases are TGTGCCAGCAGCTTGTTGCAGTTGGAGACCCAGTACTTC.

The chain couples TRBV7-6 to TRBJ2-7; 10 bases agree with TRBD1. CDR3 length equals 16 residues. J gave up 1 base and V 5 bases, and 8 bases lay outside the gene matches. Germline CDR1 is SGHVS and CDR2 is FNYEAQ. This CDR3 is CASSTRQGQGSYEQYF. The CDR3 DNA is TGTGCCAGCAGCACACGGCAGGGACAGGGGTCCTACGAGCAGTACTTC.

This chain links TRBV7-2 with TRBJ1-1; 8 nucleotides align to TRBD1. J gave up 7 bases and V 1 base, and 8 bases lay outside the gene matches. The CDR3 runs 15 residues. Germline CDR1 is SGHTA and CDR2 is FQGNSA. The CDR3 spells CASSLDGRGHDEAFF. The CDR3 DNA sequence: TGTGCCAGCAGCTTAGACGGCAGGGGGCATGATGAAGCTTTCTTT.

This clone was seen only a few times. V and J are TRBV9 and TRBJ2-3, with D possibly TRBD2 on 6 matching bases. Trimming removed 0 bases at V and 10 bases at J, with 12 bases between. The CDR3 spans 13 residues. The germline V gene encodes CDR1 SGDLS and CDR2 YYNGEE. This CDR3 is CASSVEYGGAQYF. The CDR3 DNA follows: TGTGCCAGCAGCGTAGAGTATGGCGGGGCGCAGTATTTT.

V is TRBV2 and J is TRBJ2-5; 10 nucleotides align to TRBD2. This CDR3 region has 15 residues. The trim removed 7 bases at V and 6 bases at J, leaving 11 bases unmatched. Germline assignment: CDR1 SNHLY and CDR2 FYNNEI. Here the CDR3 DNA reads TGTGCCAGCACCCGGACTAGCGGCGGTAGAAAGACCCAGTACTTC. It encodes CASTRTSGGRKTQYF. The variable domain in full, completed from reference TRBV2 and TRBJ2-5, reads EPEVTQTPSHQVTQMGQEVILRCVPISNHLYFYWYRQILGQKVEFLVSFYNNEISEKSEIFDDQFSVERPDGSNFTLKIRSTKLEDSAMYFCASTRTSGGRKTQYFGPGTRLLVL.

The V gene is TRBV4-3, the J gene TRBJ2-3; D is perhaps TRBD2 (5 bases). Trimming shortened V by 1 base and J by 2 bases, and 10 bases separated the two germline ends. The CDR3 is 15 amino acids. Germline CDR1 is LGHNA and CDR2 is YSLEER. For the CDR3, the DNA is TGCGCCAGCAGCCAAGTGGCGGGTCCCACAGATACGCAGTATTTT. It translates to CASSQVAGPTDTQYF.

This rearrangement joins TRBV19 to TRBJ1-6; no definite D call. The germline V and J ends were trimmed by 2 bases and 11 bases, with 16 bases remaining between them. The V gene's germline CDR1 is LNHDA and CDR2 SQIVND (reference sequence). This CDR3 comprises 15 residues. The CDR3 sequence is CASSITAGQPAPLHF. CDR3 DNA: TGTGCCAGTAGTATAACGGCTGGGCAGCCAGCACCCCTCCACTTT.

J is TRBJ1-2 and V is TRBV6-1; TRBD1 agrees at 8 bases. V trimming: 4 bases; J trimming: 0 bases; junction bases outside the gene matches: 7. CDR3 length: 16 amino acids. The germline CDR1 and CDR2 sequences are MNHNS and SASEGT. The CDR3 DNA reads TGTGCCAGCAGTGCCGGGGGACAGGCGTCTAACTATGGCTACACCTTC. Its protein product is CASSAGGQASNYGYTF.

The rearrangement uses TRBV6-5 and TRBJ2-7; TRBD1 agrees at 10 bases. CDR1 is MNHEY, CDR2 SVGAGI, per germline. The CDR3 runs 13 residues. The trim removed 7 bases at V and 7 bases at J, leaving 7 bases unmatched. For the CDR3, the DNA is TGTGCCAGCATGGGGACAGGGGCCCGTGAGCAGTACTTC. Amino acids: CASMGTGAREQYF.

The J gene is TRBJ2-3, the V gene TRBV11-2; 10 nucleotides line up with TRBD1. Germline V gene lookup returns CDR1 SGHAT and CDR2 FQNNGV. The ends lost 5 bases at V and 1 base at J; junction bases unmatched: 3. This CDR3 has 15 residues. CDR3 sequence reads: CASSPTGGGTDTQYF. Written as DNA, the CDR3 is TGTGCCAGCAGCCCGACAGGGGGCGGCACAGATACGCAGTATTTT.